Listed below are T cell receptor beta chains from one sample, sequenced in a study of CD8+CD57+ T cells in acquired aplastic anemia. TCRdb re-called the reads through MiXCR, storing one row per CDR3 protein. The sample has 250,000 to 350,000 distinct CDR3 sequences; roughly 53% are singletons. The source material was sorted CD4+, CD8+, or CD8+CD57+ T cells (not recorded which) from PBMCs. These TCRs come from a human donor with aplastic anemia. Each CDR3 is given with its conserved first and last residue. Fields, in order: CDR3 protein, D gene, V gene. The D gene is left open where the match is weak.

CASSINRRETQYF,-,TRBV19
CSASGPGADTQYF,-,TRBV20-1
CAISESGESSPQHF,-,TRBV10-3
CSASGTGVGTTEAFF,TRBD1,TRBV20-1
CASSSRGLREQFF,-,TRBV7-9
CASSLKPRGQSYEQYF,TRBD1,TRBV7-8
CASSLVSGTGELFF,-,TRBV7-2
CASSIVAGSNTGELFF,-,TRBV19
CASAFRGPDSPLHF,TRBD1,TRBV12-3/TRBV12-4
CASSPTGHSPLHF,TRBD1,TRBV14
CASSSLRLRDTANYGYTF,-,TRBV7-2